This TCR beta chain was sequenced during a study of Graves' ophthalmopathy and Graves' hyperthyroidism. Overall study findings and caveats: Blood contained most expanded thyroid clonotypes exceeding 0.001 frequency.

Ophthalmopathy donors showed moderate-to-severe activity, CAS ≥3, NOSPECS ≥4 and a duration under 3 months. Pregnant or lactating patients and those with other autoimmune diseases or uncontrolled infections were excluded. The authors isolated PBMCs from about 10 ml of fresh peripheral blood. Note on this clonotype: Antigen specificity is unknown. A much bigger clone sits one base away, suggesting this may be a read error.

As the template, RNA transcripts were used to amplify TCR beta CDR3 regions. Scientists carried out first-round RT-PCR using HTBI primers and then a second-round multiplex PCR. Each CDR3 protein gets one entry after TCRdb re-called the multiplex PCR reads with MiXCR. Of approximately 480,000 distinct CDR3 sequences detected, around 14% appear once; the ten largest clones hold roughly 9.8%. The specimen was blood. The TCR was taken from a woman aged 30 to 39 with Graves' ophthalmopathy.

The CDR3 reads CASSQDEALQREQYV. The DNA for the CDR3 is TGTGCCAGCAGCCAAGATGAGGCCCTCCAGAGGGAGCAGTACGTC. The V and J genes are TRBV3-1 and TRBJ2-7; no clear D gene. V was cut by 0 bases and J by 7 bases, with 16 bases left in between. Looked up from germline, CDR1 is LGHDT and CDR2 is YNNKEL (reference sequence). The CDR3 covers 15 residues.